The clone carrying this TCR beta chain was counted a few times. One end of the junction does not line up with germline, which may come from a read error. Caucasian, healthy and from Russia, the donors were aged between 6 and 90. This entry comes from a study of blood T cells in healthy people across ages. PCR was performed a second time for about 7 to 11 cycles using a sample-barcoded 5' primer and a J-beta primer mix. MiXCR, run by TCRdb on the 5' RACE reads, gives a single entry per CDR3 protein. Altogether 750,000 to 950,000 distinct CDR3 sequences are present, 25% to 35% being singletons, with the ten largest covering 10%. The germline gives CDR1 SEHNR, CDR2 FQNEAQ (reference sequence). CDR3 length equals 13 residues. These data also featured in a second study, about T cells of mothers and their children.

The chain joins TRBV7-9 to TRBJ2-5; no definite D call. The source material was blood. The sequence was obtained from a woman aged 40 to 50 in good health. The CDR3 DNA follows: TGTGCCAGCAGCTTAGACACTCAAGAGGCCCAGTACTTC. As protein: CASSLDTQEAQYF.